These 3 T cell receptor beta chains were sequenced from one sample in a study of cytomegalovirus exposure and HLA in healthy donors. Assay used: immunoSEQ multiplex PCR; TCRdb lists only in-frame clones, some missing. The sample lists tens of thousands of clones; 89% were seen once. Sequenced material: PBMCs. The receptor set was obtained from a woman between 18 and 30 years old in good health and CMV-seronegative.

The chain combines TRBV27 with TRBJ2-2, with a possible D match to TRBD1 (6 bases). There are 16 residues in the CDR3. V lost 4 bases and J lost 6, with 18 bases in between. Germline CDR1 MNHEY, CDR2 SMNVEV (reference sequence). Written as DNA, the CDR3 is TGTGCCAGCAGTTATGTTGGCAGGGGTAGGGCCGGGGAGCTGTTTTTT. Protein sequence: CASSYVGRGRAGELFF.

The chain recombines TRBV4-2 with TRBJ2-7; perhaps TRBD1 as D (6 bases). The V end lost 2 bases, the J end lost 6 bases, and 23 bases lay between the germline ends. Germline V gives CDR1 LGHNA, CDR2 YNFKEQ. The CDR3 loop spans 17 amino acids. The CDR3 loop is CASSQHPSDSWPFEQYF. CDR3 DNA sequence: TGTGCCAGCAGCCAACACCCCTCGGACAGCTGGCCCTTCGAGCAGTACTTC.

The chain combines TRBV28 with TRBJ2-7, with 12 positions matching TRBD2. The CDR3 has 17 residues. Germline-derived CDR1 and CDR2 are MDHEN and SYDVKM. The J segment lost 2 bases and the V segment lost 4 bases, leaving 9 bases of the junction unmatched. The CDR3 nucleotides read TGTGCCAGCAGTTCTCCAACACTAGCGGGGGGTCCCTACGAGCAGTACTTC. Translation gives CASSSPTLAGGPYEQYF. Combining the CDR3 with reference TRBV28 and TRBJ2-7 gives the whole variable domain DVKVTQSSRYLVKRTGEKVFLECVQDMDHENMFWYRQDPGLGLRLIYFSYDVKMKEKGDIPEGYSVSREKKERFSLILESASTNQTSMYLCASSSPTLAGGPYEQYFGPGTRLTVT.